The rows below give T cell receptor beta chains drawn from one sample of a study of cytomegalovirus exposure and HLA in healthy donors. The protocol was immunoSEQ multiplex PCR, while the TCRdb copy is restricted to in-frame clones and leaves out a portion. The data show 250,000 or so clones, nearly 95% seen once. Sequenced: PBMCs. These receptors came from a girl aged 2-10 years in good health and CMV-seronegative. CDR3s include the opening cysteine and the closing phenylalanine or tryptophan. Fields, in order: V gene, clone size, D gene, J gene, CDR3 protein, CDR3 DNA. The D gene is left open where the match is weak. A clone size is listed for some rows: how often the clone was seen (once, few, many), or a class if it is expanded.

>TRBV2|NA|NA|TRBJ2-5
CASSLQETQYF
TGTGCCAGCAGCCTACAAGAGACCCAGTACTTC
>TRBV11-2|NA|NA|TRBJ2-5
CASSLVGGAFIGETQYF
TGTGCCAGCAGCTTAGTGGGGGGGGCCTTTATCGGAGAGACCCAGTACTTC
>TRBV7-8|NA|TRBD1|TRBJ2-7
CASTPGGTTLYEQYF
TGTGCCAGCACCCCAGGGGGAACTACCCTCTACGAGCAGTACTTC
>TRBV28|NA|NA|TRBJ1-1
CATRPEGNTNTEAFF
TGTGCCACCAGACCCGAGGGAAATACGAACACTGAAGCTTTCTTT
>TRBV19|NA|NA|TRBJ1-4
CASTGESATNEKLFF
TGTGCCAGTACGGGGGAAAGCGCAACTAATGAAAAACTGTTTTTT
>TRBV7-8|NA|TRBD1|TRBJ2-7
CASSFDRGEQYF
TGTGCCAGCAGCTTCGACAGGGGCGAGCAGTACTTC
>TRBV7-8|NA|TRBD2|TRBJ2-1
CASSLLGLAGHNEQFF
TGTGCCAGCAGCTTACTGGGACTAGCGGGACACAATGAGCAGTTCTTC
>TRBV10-3|NA|NA|TRBJ1-2
CATSGGTHGYTF
TGTGCCACCTCGGGAGGCACCCATGGCTACACCTTC
>TRBV27|NA|NA|TRBJ1-5
CASSTGMGNQPQHF
TGTGCCAGCAGCACAGGGATGGGGAATCAGCCCCAGCATTTT
>TRBV4-1|NA|TRBD1|TRBJ1-5
CASSQEGIQGIDQPQHF
TGCGCCAGCAGCCAAGAGGGGATACAGGGGATCGATCAGCCCCAGCATTTT
>TRBV6-5|NA|TRBD2|TRBJ2-1
CASSWTSGGEQFF
TGTGCCAGCAGTTGGACTAGCGGGGGGGAGCAGTTCTTC
>TRBV15|once|TRBD2|TRBJ2-3
CATSGGTSGDTDTQYF
TGTGCCACCAGCGGGGGGACTAGCGGGGACACAGATACGCAGTATTTT